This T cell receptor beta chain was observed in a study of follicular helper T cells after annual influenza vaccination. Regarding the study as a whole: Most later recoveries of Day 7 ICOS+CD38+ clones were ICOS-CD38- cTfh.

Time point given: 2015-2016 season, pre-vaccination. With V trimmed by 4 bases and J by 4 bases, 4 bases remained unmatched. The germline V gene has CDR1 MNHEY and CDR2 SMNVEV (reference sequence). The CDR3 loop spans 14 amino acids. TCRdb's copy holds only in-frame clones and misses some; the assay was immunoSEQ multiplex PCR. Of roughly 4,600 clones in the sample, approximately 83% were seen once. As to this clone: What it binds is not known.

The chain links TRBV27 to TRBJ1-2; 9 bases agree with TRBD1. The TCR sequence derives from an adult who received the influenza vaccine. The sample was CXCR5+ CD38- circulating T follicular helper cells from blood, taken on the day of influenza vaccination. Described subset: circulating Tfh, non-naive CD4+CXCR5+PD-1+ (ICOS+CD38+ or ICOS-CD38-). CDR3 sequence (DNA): TGTGCCAGCAGTTCCGGGACAGGGTCCTATGGCTACACCTTC. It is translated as CASSSGTGSYGYTF.